This TCR beta chain was recovered during a study of human T cells and chemical hapten exposure. Across the study: Diphenylcyclopropenone was applied weekly to patients' scalps across the approximately 25-week study.

This clonotype was seen many times. The antigen is undetermined. TCRdb fed the RACE reads into MiXCR, producing one record per CDR3 protein. The sample includes about 360,000 distinct CDR3 sequences, approximately 5% of them seen just once. The V and J ends lost 0 bases and 4 bases respectively, with 9 bases between them. Germline V gene data show CDR1 as SQVTM and CDR2 as ANQGSEA. CDR3 length: 13 amino acids. Time point denoted: patch test 1, 2 weeks after DPC sensitization. The treatment is: therapeutic diphenylcyclopropenone sensitization with weekly scalp DPC. Study conclusions and caveats: Among expanded TCRs, significantly more large CDR3 similarity clusters formed than among controls.

This clonotype originated in a woman aged 45-65 years with alopecia areata. Some clones in this sample may be carry-over from other donors' samples. The chain combines TRBV29-1 with TRBJ1-1; TRBD1 is a possible D gene (6 bases). The sequencing here drew on whole blood, taken in connection with sensitization to the hapten diphenylcyclopropenone (DPC). The DNA for the CDR3 is TGCAGCGTTGAAGAAGCCAGGGGCACTGAAGCTTTCTTT. The encoded protein is CSVEEARGTEAFF.